These 18 T cell receptor beta chains share one sample of origin, sequenced in a study of blood T cell repertoires in COVID-19 (dated by TCRdb to 2019 to 2021). Libraries were prepared through the immunoSEQ multiplex PCR assay. The immuneACCESS repertoire file appears here via TCRdb, limited to in-frame rearrangements. These files lack a portion of the clones; in checked studies, under half of the deficit traces to unresolved V genes, and the cause of the others is not known. Here the sample has around 200,000 clones; approximately 87% occur a single time. The ten top clones hold 15% to 20% of the sample. Material for sequencing was peripheral blood. The source of these receptors is a person between 70 and 80 years old with COVID-19, enrolled during active disease.

This chain links TRBV9 with TRBJ2-3; 13 bases are shared with TRBD2. This CDR3 region has 17 residues. Trimming at V came to 6 bases and at J to 2 bases, leaving 9 bases not matched to a gene. The germline gives CDR1 SGDLS, CDR2 YYNGEE. The CDR3 protein is CASMRLAGGWPTDTQYF. The CDR3 coding sequence is TGTGCCAGCATGCGACTAGCGGGAGGATGGCCCACAGATACGCAGTATTTT.

This chain links TRBV7-9 with TRBJ2-5, with no clear D. The CDR3 totals 15 residues. With 2 bases removed from V and 3 bases from J, the gap between germline ends came to 13 bases. Germline V CDR1 and CDR2: SEHNR, FQNEAQ (reference sequence). DNA of the CDR3: TGTGCCAGCAGCTTACGCCTAGGCAGAGAAGAGACCCAGTACTTC. Translated: CASSLRLGREETQYF.

This clone is a singleton in its sample. The chain couples TRBV2 to TRBJ1-3, with 7 bases aligning to TRBD1. CDR1 is SNHLY, CDR2 FYNNEI, per germline. The CDR3 covers 14 residues. J gave up 2 bases and V 7 bases, and 5 bases lay outside the gene matches. The DNA of the CDR3 is TGTGCCAGCACACAGGGGTCGGCTGGAAACACCATATATTTT. Protein: CASTQGSAGNTIYF. Filled out from reference TRBV2 and TRBJ1-3, the complete variable domain reads EPEVTQTPSHQVTQMGQEVILRCVPISNHLYFYWYRQILGQKVEFLVSFYNNEISEKSEIFDDQFSVERPDGSNFTLKIRSTKLEDSAMYFCASTQGSAGNTIYFGEGSWLTVV.

In its sample, this clone was seen once. The chain combines TRBV11-2 with TRBJ2-1; D is undetermined. V was pared by 3 bases and J by 8 bases, with 5 bases between. Germline V gene sequence: CDR1 SGHAT, CDR2 FQNNGV. This CDR3 is 11 amino acids long. CDR3 sequence reads: CASSFLDEQFF. CDR3 DNA: TGTGCCAGCAGCTTTTTAGATGAGCAGTTCTTC. Full variable domain (remainder filled in from reference TRBV11-2 and TRBJ2-1): EAGVAQSPRYKIIEKRQSVAFWCNPISGHATLYWYQQILGQGPKLLIQFQNNGVVDDSQLPKDRFSAERLKGVDSTLKIQPAKLEDSAVYLCASSFLDEQFFGPGTRLTVL.

The table lists this clone with a count of one. CDR3 amino acids: CASSRGQGVNQPQHF. CDR3 DNA sequence: TGTGCCAGCAGTCGCGGACAGGGGGTAAATCAGCCCCAGCATTTT. The V gene is TRBV28, the J gene TRBJ1-5; 10 nucleotides line up with TRBD1. The V segment lost 5 bases and the J segment 4 bases; nucleotides outside the gene matches: 5. Germline-derived CDR1 and CDR2 are MDHEN and SYDVKM. The CDR3 is made up of 15 amino acids.

This clone was counted a single time. This chain connects TRBV5-4 to TRBJ2-3; D is undetermined. V was trimmed by 2 bases and J by 5 bases, leaving 6 bases between them. There are 12 residues in the CDR3. Germline V gives CDR1 SGHNT, CDR2 YYREEE (reference sequence). The CDR3 protein is CASSLPGDTQYF. The CDR3 nucleotides read TGTGCCAGCAGCTTACCCGGAGATACGCAGTATTTT.

The V and J genes are TRBV5-1 and TRBJ2-2; D uncertain. The CDR3 totals 15 residues. V was cut by 0 bases and J by 1 base, with 7 bases left in between. Germline CDR1 and CDR2: SGHRS and YFSETQ. The CDR3 DNA reads TGCGCCAGCAGCTTGGTCGGCGGGAACACCGGGGAGCTGTTTTTT. Amino acids: CASSLVGGNTGELFF.

This chain links TRBV25-1 with TRBJ2-1; the D gene is possibly TRBD2 (5 bases). Germline CDR1 reads MGHDK; CDR2 reads SYGVNS. Trimming shortened V by 8 bases and J by 7 bases, and 15 bases separated the two germline ends. CDR3 length: 13 amino acids. The CDR3 loop reads CASAAGGLNEQFF. The CDR3 DNA follows: TGTGCCAGCGCCGCGGGTGGTTTAAATGAGCAGTTCTTC.

V and J are TRBV27 and TRBJ2-7, with a weak D call TRBD1 (5 bases). Germline CDR1 reads MNHEY; CDR2 reads SMNVEV (reference sequence). The V gene lost 3 bases and the J gene lost 5 bases, with 8 bases spanning the gap. This CDR3 is built from 12 residues. DNA of the CDR3: TGTGCCAGCAGTTTCGAAGGGGACGAGCAGTACTTC. Protein sequence: CASSFEGDEQYF.

The genes are TRBV5-1 and TRBJ1-2; 8 positions agree with TRBD1. Looked up from germline, CDR1 is SGHRS and CDR2 is YFSETQ. V was clipped by 7 bases and J by 8 bases; unmatched bases: 16. The CDR3 loop spans 15 amino acids. The CDR3 sequence: CASRPGQVGTRGYTF. In DNA form, the CDR3 reads TGCGCCAGCCGCCCGGGACAGGTTGGTACTCGGGGCTACACCTTC.

In this sample, this clone turned up a few times. The chain has TRBV18 and TRBJ1-4; no reliable D call. Germline V lookup: CDR1 KGHSH, CDR2 LQKENI. Between the trimmed V and J ends, which lost 6 bases and 0 bases, there was a span of 5 bases. The CDR3 is 13 residues long. CDR3 region: CASSPATNEKLFF. The CDR3, as DNA: TGTGCCAGCTCCCCTGCAACTAATGAAAAACTGTTTTTT. The full variable domain, completed using reference TRBV18 and TRBJ1-4, is NAGVMQNPRHLVRRRGQEARLRCSPMKGHSHVYWYRQLPEEGLKFMVYLQKENIIDESGMPKERFSAEFPKEGPSILRIQQVVRGDSAAYFCASSPATNEKLFFGSGTQLSVL.

This chain links TRBV10-3 with TRBJ1-2; possible D gene TRBD1, 6 bases. V lost 3 bases to trimming and J lost 6 bases, with 17 bases between them. Looked up from germline, CDR1 is ENHRY and CDR2 is SYGVKD. CDR3 length: 15 residues. In DNA form, the CDR3 reads TGTGCCATCAGTGAACCGGGCACAGGGATTGATGGCTACACCTTC. The encoded protein is CAISEPGTGIDGYTF.

The V call is TRBV4-3, the J call TRBJ2-4; D perhaps matches TRBD2 (6 bases). This CDR3 is built from 18 residues. The germline gives CDR1 LGHNA, CDR2 YSLEER. With 4 bases removed from V and 5 bases from J, the gap between germline ends came to 24 bases. The CDR3 reads CASSRSYGGIRPQNIQYF. The DNA for the CDR3 is TGCGCCAGCAGCCGCTCCTATGGGGGGATCAGGCCGCAAAACATTCAGTACTTC.

The J gene is TRBJ2-1, the V gene TRBV30; TRBD1 is a possible D gene (6 bases). The CDR3 covers 14 residues. Germline values: CDR1 GTSNPN, CDR2 SVGIG (reference sequence). V lost 3 bases and J 3 bases, leaving 12 bases between the germline ends. Here the CDR3 reads CAWSRDIDYNEQFF. CDR3 nucleotides: TGTGCCTGGAGCCGGGACATAGACTACAATGAGCAGTTCTTC.

The J gene is TRBJ1-2, the V gene TRBV27; 7 bases agree with TRBD1. The CDR3 is 13 amino acids. The V segment lost 6 bases and the J segment 6 bases; nucleotides outside the gene matches: 7. Germline loops: CDR1 MNHEY, CDR2 SMNVEV (reference sequence). CDR3 residues: CASRLQGSNGYTF. CDR3 in DNA: TGTGCCAGCAGACTACAGGGGTCGAATGGCTACACCTTC.

The chain combines TRBV25-1 with TRBJ1-2, with TRBD1 matching over 10 bases. The CDR3 runs to 15 residues. CDR1 and CDR2 from the germline V gene are MGHDK and SYGVNS. Losses at the gene ends were 3 bases for V and 4 bases for J; bases not matched to a gene: 5. The CDR3 nucleotides are TGTGCCAGCAGTGACACCAGGACAGGGGGCTATGGCTACACCTTC. Its protein is CASSDTRTGGYGYTF.

The chain recombines TRBV27 with TRBJ1-4; D not certain. Looked up from germline, CDR1 is MNHEY and CDR2 is SMNVEV (reference sequence). Trimming pared 2 bases from V and 5 bases from J, leaving 12 bases between. CDR3 size: 15 residues. CDR3 sequence (DNA): TGTGCCAGCAGTTTAAGGCGGGCCATGAATGAAAAACTGTTTTTT. Protein sequence: CASSLRRAMNEKLFF.

The DNA of the CDR3 is TGTGCCAGTAGTATCACAGGGCCCGGGGAGCTGTTTTTT. It translates to CASSITGPGELFF. V usage is TRBV19 and J usage is TRBJ2-2; D might be TRBD1 (6 bases). CDR3 size: 13 residues. Trimming shortened V by 3 bases and J by 6 bases, and 8 bases separated the two germline ends. CDR1 is LNHDA, CDR2 SQIVND, per germline (reference sequence).